This TCR beta chain was found in a study of Ad26.COV2.S vaccination and SARS-CoV-2 variants. Assay used: immunoSEQ multiplex PCR; TCRdb lists only in-frame clones, some missing. In the table there are hundreds of thousands of clones, roughly 85% of which are singletons. Notes on this clone: Its antigen is still unknown.

Study conclusions and caveats: Overall T cell responses may have been underestimated by the analyses of TCR breadth and depth.

The V gene's germline CDR1 is SGHVS and CDR2 FQNEAQ. V was trimmed by 5 bases and J by 0 bases, leaving 10 bases between them. The CDR3 runs 14 residues. Treatment indicated: roughly 18 received Ad26.COV2.S at low or high dose, single or two shots; about 5 received placebo; per-sample allocation not given. After the first vaccine or placebo injection, samples were drawn on day 63. The chain is built from TRBV7-8 and TRBJ1-2; D might be TRBD1 (6 bases). The material sequenced was peripheral blood, taken in a trial of Ad26.COV2.S vaccine versus placebo. The sequence derives from a person between 18 and 59 years old who received the Ad26.COV2.S COVID-19 vaccine or a placebo. The CDR3, as DNA: TGTGCCAGCAGCAGGACAGCGTCTAACTATGGCTACACCTTC. Protein product: CASSRTASNYGYTF. The full variable domain, completed using reference TRBV7-8 and TRBJ1-2, is GAGVSQSPRYKVAKRGQDVALRCDPISGHVSLFWYQQALGQGPEFLTYFQNEAQLDKSGLPSDRFFAERPEGSVSTLKIQRTQQEDSAVYLCASSRTASNYGYTFGSGTRLTVV.